The 20 T cell receptor beta chains listed next were all sequenced from one sample in a study of blood T cell repertoires in COVID-19. TCRdb keeps only in-frame clones here, not all; method: immunoSEQ multiplex PCR. Found here are about 150,000 clones, under 85% of them singletons; the top ten hold about 8.7%. The sequenced sample consisted of peripheral blood. Source of these receptors: a man in his fifties with active or convalescent COVID-19.

The rearrangement links TRBV28 to TRBJ2-4, with a tentative D call TRBD2 (5 bases). The CDR3 runs 13 residues. The germline V gene has CDR1 MDHEN and CDR2 SYDVKM. V dropped 5 bases and J dropped 6 bases, with 11 bases sitting between them. The CDR3 is CASSPYGLNIQYF. CDR3 sequence (DNA): TGTGCCAGCAGTCCATATGGACTAAACATTCAGTACTTC.

The chain is built from TRBV5-5 and TRBJ2-7, with D possibly being TRBD1 (9 bases). The CDR3 loop spans 19 amino acids. V shed 1 base and J shed 0 bases, with 23 bases lying between them. CDR1 is SGHKS, CDR2 YYEKEE, per germline (reference sequence). CDR3 residues: CASSLPQGARSGSSYEQYF. The CDR3 DNA follows: TGTGCCAGCAGCTTGCCACAGGGGGCCCGGAGCGGGAGCTCCTACGAGCAGTACTTC.

This chain joins TRBV6-6 and TRBJ2-1, with 7 positions matching TRBD2. With 4 bases clipped from V and 7 bases from J, the junction kept 7 bases outside the gene matches. The CDR3 is 14 amino acids. CDR1 is MNHNY, CDR2 SVGAGI, per germline (reference sequence). The CDR3 protein is CASSSTGLPNEQFF. The CDR3 DNA follows: TGTGCCAGCAGTTCCACGGGACTACCGAATGAGCAGTTCTTC.

About this clone: Likely a read error: the CDR3 ends without its conserved phenylalanine or tryptophan. No DNA is shown, since the ends of the CDR3 on it are uncertain; the CDR3 is the one TCRdb lists. This chain connects TRBV30 to TRBJ2-7; TRBD2, as called in the table, went unchecked against the DNA. The length of the CDR3 is 11 amino acids, counting both ends. Looked up from germline, CDR1 is GTSNPN and CDR2 is SVGIG (reference sequence). The chain's CDR3 is CAWSGLADPLL.

The CDR3 DNA reads as TGCGCCAGCAGCTTGTCGGTCCGGGGGGGCCTTGGCGGGGAGCTGTTTTTT. It translates to CASSLSVRGGLGGELFF. This chain links TRBV5-1 with TRBJ2-2; 8 bases agree with TRBD2. V shed 1 base and J 7 bases; nucleotides not matched to a gene: 12. The CDR3 sequence is 17 residues long. CDR1 SGHRS and CDR2 YFSETQ come from the germline V gene.

The rearrangement links TRBV7-9 to TRBJ2-2; the D gene is possibly TRBD1 (6 bases). In germline, CDR1 is SEHNR, CDR2 FQNEAQ (reference sequence). The CDR3 covers 15 residues. Between the trimmed V and J ends, which lost 5 bases and 5 bases, there was a span of 15 bases. CDR3: CASSARTELTGELFF. CDR3 nucleotide sequence: TGTGCCAGCAGCGCTAGGACAGAGCTGACCGGGGAGCTGTTTTTT. Full variable domain (remainder filled in from reference TRBV7-9 and TRBJ2-2): DTGVSQNPRHKITKRGQNVTFRCDPISEHNRLYWYRQTLGQGPEFLTYFQNEAQLEKSRLLSDRFSAERPKGSFSTLEIQRTEQGDSAMYLCASSARTELTGELFFGEGSRLTVL.

The chain carries TRBV19 and TRBJ2-1, with D possibly being TRBD1 (7 bases). Germline V lookup: CDR1 LNHDA, CDR2 SQIVND (reference sequence). The CDR3 extends over 16 amino acids. With 2 bases removed from V and 6 bases from J, the gap between germline ends came to 17 bases. In DNA form, the CDR3 reads TGTGCCAGTAGTATAACTGGGGCAGGGGGGTCCAATGAGCAGTTCTTC. Translated, it gives CASSITGAGGSNEQFF.

This clone was counted once. The chain combines TRBV19 with TRBJ2-7, with TRBD1 matching over 8 bases. The germline V gene encodes CDR1 LNHDA and CDR2 SQIVND (reference sequence). The V segment lost 6 bases and the J segment 1 base; nucleotides outside the gene matches: 8. The CDR3 is 15 amino acids. CDR3 amino acids: CASRLRDRSSYEQYF. The CDR3 coding sequence is TGTGCCAGTAGGCTACGGGACAGGTCATCCTACGAGCAGTACTTC.

The chain recombines TRBV11-2 with TRBJ2-1; 7 bases are a match to TRBD2. The CDR3 runs to 13 residues. With 8 bases clipped from V and 12 bases from J, the junction kept 13 bases outside the gene matches. Per germline, CDR1 SGHAT and CDR2 FQNNGV. CDR3 bases: TGTGCCAGCGCCCCAACTAGCGCCCAGGGGCAGTTCTTC. Protein sequence: CASAPTSAQGQFF.

The V call is TRBV7-2, the J call TRBJ2-5; the D gene is possibly TRBD1 (6 bases). Germline V gene data show CDR1 as SGHTA and CDR2 as FQGNSA. This CDR3 region has 13 residues. V lost 3 bases, J lost 5 bases, and 10 bases lay in between. The CDR3 loop reads CASSFQGMETQYF. The CDR3 DNA is TGTGCCAGCAGCTTTCAGGGGATGGAGACCCAGTACTTC.

The sample holds one count of this clone. The chain employs TRBV7-8 and TRBJ1-6; no reliable D call. Germline CDR1 SGHVS, CDR2 FQNEAQ. The CDR3 extends over 13 amino acids. V dropped 5 bases and J dropped 7 bases, with 9 bases sitting between them. This chain's CDR3 is CASSPQTNSPLHF. The DNA of the CDR3 is TGTGCCAGCAGCCCCCAGACAAATTCACCCCTCCACTTT. The full variable domain, in which reference TRBV7-8 and TRBJ1-6 provide the parts outside the CDR3, is GAGVSQSPRYKVAKRGQDVALRCDPISGHVSLFWYQQALGQGPEFLTYFQNEAQLDKSGLPSDRFFAERPEGSVSTLKIQRTQQEDSAVYLCASSPQTNSPLHFGNGTRLTVT.

The chain links TRBV10-2 to TRBJ2-1, with a weak D call TRBD1 (6 bases). The CDR3 runs 15 residues. Deletions cut 3 bases from V and 4 bases from J, with 13 bases between. CDR1 is WSHSY, CDR2 SAAADI, per germline. In DNA form, the CDR3 reads TGCGCCAGCAGTGAAGGTGGGGACATTTACAATGAGCAGTTCTTC. Its translation: CASSEGGDIYNEQFF.

The chain recombines TRBV27 with TRBJ2-3; maybe TRBD1 (6 bases). The CDR3 contains 15 residues. V shed 2 bases and J shed 0 bases, with 9 bases lying between them. In germline, CDR1 is MNHEY, CDR2 SMNVEV (reference sequence). The CDR3 DNA sequence: TGTGCCAGCAGTTTAATGGGGGCTAGCACAGATACGCAGTATTTT. This sequence encodes CASSLMGASTDTQYF.

The chain combines TRBV2 with TRBJ1-6; 9 bases match TRBD1. Germline V CDR1 and CDR2: SNHLY, FYNNEI. There are 17 residues in the CDR3. The junction had 15 bases not matched to a gene; V was cut back by 6 bases and J by 9 bases. The CDR3 nucleotides are TGTGCCAGCAGCGAGGGACAGGGCTTTTTTCCAGGTTCACCCCTCCACTTT. It is translated as CASSEGQGFFPGSPLHF. Supplemented by reference TRBV2 and TRBJ1-6, the full variable domain reads EPEVTQTPSHQVTQMGQEVILRCVPISNHLYFYWYRQILGQKVEFLVSFYNNEISEKSEIFDDQFSVERPDGSNFTLKIRSTKLEDSAMYFCASSEGQGFFPGSPLHFGNGTRLTVT.

Here the CDR3 DNA reads TGTGCCAGCAGCGTAGGTGGCCACGAGCAGTACTTC. This codes for CASSVGGHEQYF. The V and J genes are TRBV9 and TRBJ2-7; D is uncertain. This CDR3 is 12 amino acids long. Per germline, CDR1 SGDLS and CDR2 YYNGEE. The V and J ends lost 0 bases and 5 bases respectively, with 6 bases between them. Full variable domain (missing parts from reference TRBV9 and TRBJ2-7): DSGVTQTPKHLITATGQRVTLRCSPRSGDLSVYWYQQSLDQGLQFLIQYYNGEERAKGNILERFSAQQFPDLHSELNLSSLELGDSALYFCASSVGGHEQYFGPGTRLTVT.

The CDR3 nucleotides read TGCGCCAGCAGCTTTTTGGGCCGGGGGGAGACCCAGTACTTC. It is translated as CASSFLGRGETQYF. The V call is TRBV5-1, the J call TRBJ2-5; possible D gene TRBD2, 6 bases. Germline loops: CDR1 SGHRS, CDR2 YFSETQ. V lost 2 bases to trimming and J lost 5 bases, with 13 bases between them. This CDR3 spans 14 amino acids. The full variable domain, completed using reference TRBV5-1 and TRBJ2-5, is KAGVTQTPRYLIKTRGQQVTLSCSPISGHRSVSWYQQTPGQGLQFLFEYFSETQRNKGNFPGRFSGRQFSNSRSEMNVSTLELGDSALYLCASSFLGRGETQYFGPGTRLLVL.

This clone has a count of ten or more. The chain couples TRBV6-5 to TRBJ2-1, with 7 nucleotides matching TRBD2. Germline CDR1 reads MNHEY; CDR2 reads SVGAGI. The CDR3 contains 15 residues. The V and J ends lost 2 bases and 6 bases, in that order; junction bases with no gene match: 7. CDR3 protein: CASSYQRGGANEQFF. For the CDR3, the DNA is TGTGCCAGCAGTTACCAGCGGGGAGGAGCCAATGAGCAGTTCTTC.

This clone showed up just a few times. The chain joins TRBV30 to TRBJ1-3; D unresolved. The V gene lost 1 base and the J gene lost 8 bases, with 9 bases spanning the gap. The CDR3 covers 12 residues. CDR1 and CDR2 from the germline V gene are GTSNPN and SVGIG (reference sequence). The CDR3 sequence: CAWSGGRDTIYF. CDR3 nucleotides: TGTGCCTGGAGTGGAGGGAGAGACACCATATATTTT.

J is TRBJ2-1 and V is TRBV15, with D possibly matching TRBD2 (6 bases). Looked up from germline, CDR1 is LNHNV and CDR2 is YYDKDF (reference sequence). Trimming pared 0 bases from V and 5 bases from J, leaving 8 bases between. This CDR3 has 14 amino acids. The CDR3 reads CATSRDIADNEQFF. CDR3 bases: TGTGCCACCAGCAGAGATATAGCGGACAATGAGCAGTTCTTC.

The chain employs TRBV5-1 and TRBJ2-3; D perhaps matches TRBD1 (5 bases). The germline gives CDR1 SGHRS, CDR2 YFSETQ. Trimming pared 0 bases from V and 4 bases from J, leaving 15 bases between. The CDR3 extends over 16 amino acids. The DNA for the CDR3 is TGCGCCAGCAGCTTGGAGGGGCGAGGTACGTCAGATACGCAGTATTTT. Residues: CASSLEGRGTSDTQYF.